This passage covers 23 T cell receptor beta chains from one sample sequenced in a study of blood T cell repertoires in COVID-19. Using immunoSEQ multiplex PCR, the repertoire was profiled, and TCRdb retains in-frame clones only, with some absent. The sample lists tens of thousands of clones, approximately 85% occurring once. The sample comprised peripheral blood. The receptor set was obtained from a human donor in a cohort sampled during active COVID-19.

The chain has TRBV11-2 and TRBJ1-6; a weak D match, TRBD1 (5 bases). Germline V gene lookup returns CDR1 SGHAT and CDR2 FQNNGV. The CDR3 extends over 15 amino acids. V shed 1 base and J shed 6 bases, with 10 bases lying between them. As DNA, the CDR3 is TGTGCCAGCAGCTTAGCGGGGGGGGGTAATTCACCCCTCCACTTT. It specifies CASSLAGGGNSPLHF. Filled out from reference TRBV11-2 and TRBJ1-6, the complete variable domain reads EAGVAQSPRYKIIEKRQSVAFWCNPISGHATLYWYQQILGQGPKLLIQFQNNGVVDDSQLPKDRFSAERLKGVDSTLKIQPAKLEDSAVYLCASSLAGGGNSPLHFGNGTRLTVT.

The CDR3 bases are TGCGCCAGCCGACTGGGGAGACTAGCGGGAGGGAGTGGTGAGCAGTTCTTC. It is translated as CASRLGRLAGGSGEQFF. This rearrangement joins TRBV4-1 to TRBJ2-1; 14 bases fit TRBD2. Trimming cost V 8 bases and J 9 bases; bases outside gene matches: 15. Germline CDR1 and CDR2: MGHRA and YSYEKL. The CDR3 runs 17 residues.

CDR3 nucleotide sequence: TGTGCCAGCGGGTCACTAGCGGGAAATGAGCAGTTCTTC. It specifies CASGSLAGNEQFF. The gene calls are TRBV12-3 or TRBV12-4 and TRBJ2-1; TRBD2 matches at 10 bases. This CDR3 has 13 residues. Unmatched junction bases numbered 5, after V lost 8 bases and J lost 7 bases.

The table lists this clone with a count of one. The genes are TRBV6-5 and TRBJ1-1, with TRBD1 as a possible D gene (5 bases). Looked up from germline, CDR1 is MNHEY and CDR2 is SVGAGI. There are 16 residues in the CDR3. Trimming took 0 bases from V and 4 from J, leaving 15 bases between them. The CDR3 reads CASSYSSEPRGTEAFF. The CDR3 nucleotides are TGTGCCAGCAGTTACTCGAGCGAGCCTAGGGGCACTGAAGCTTTCTTT.

CDR3 amino acids: CASSPGTSLREQYF. CDR3 coding DNA: TGTGCCAGCAGTCCCGGGACTAGCCTCCGGGAGCAGTACTTC. V is TRBV6-5 and J is TRBJ2-7, with TRBD2 matching over 9 bases. Germline V gives CDR1 MNHEY, CDR2 SVGAGI. V shed 5 bases and J 7 bases; nucleotides not matched to a gene: 9. The CDR3 covers 14 residues.

The chain couples TRBV24-1 to TRBJ1-2; TRBD1 matches at 7 bases. The ends lost 4 bases at V and 10 bases at J; junction bases unmatched: 5. CDR1 KGHDR and CDR2 SFDVKD come from the germline V gene. This CDR3 contains 12 residues. Written as DNA, the CDR3 is TGTGCCACCAGTGAACGACAGGGCAACTACACCTTC. It is translated as CATSERQGNYTF.

The chain recombines TRBV7-2 with TRBJ2-5; TRBD2 matches at 7 bases. The CDR3 is made up of 13 amino acids. The V gene end was trimmed by 5 bases and the J gene end by 2 bases; junction bases not matched to a gene: 2. Per the germline V gene, CDR1 is SGHTA and CDR2 is FQGNSA. DNA for the CDR3: TGTGCCAGCAGCGGTAGCGGGCAAGAGACCCAGTACTTC. It specifies CASSGSGQETQYF.

This rearrangement joins TRBV27 to TRBJ2-7, with 14 bases fitting TRBD2. The CDR3 runs 15 residues. Germline assignment: CDR1 MNHEY and CDR2 SMNVEV (reference sequence). V lost 5 bases, J lost 5 bases, and 5 bases stayed unmatched. DNA for the CDR3: TGTGCCAGCAGTCCCCGGACTAGCGGGAGGAACGAGCAGTACTTC. Amino acid sequence: CASSPRTSGRNEQYF.

This clone came up a few times. The chain recombines TRBV24-1 with TRBJ1-5; D call uncertain. This CDR3 has 17 amino acids. Trimming cost V 1 base and J 1 base, with 13 bases left between them. Germline CDR1 reads KGHDR; CDR2 reads SFDVKD. As DNA, the CDR3 is TGTGCCACCAGTGATTTCCGGCCGACGGGGAGCAATCAGCCCCAGCATTTT. Encoded protein: CATSDFRPTGSNQPQHF.

The chain recombines TRBV19 with TRBJ1-5; 8 bases align to TRBD1. The CDR3 length is 15 residues. Germline CDR1 and CDR2: LNHDA and SQIVND (reference sequence). The trim removed 3 bases at V and 8 bases at J, leaving 9 bases unmatched. DNA for the CDR3: TGTGCCAGTAGTATGTTGGACAGGGATTCAAAGCCCCAGCATTTT. As protein: CASSMLDRDSKPQHF.

The chain links TRBV28 to TRBJ2-2; 11 bases match TRBD2. V lost 4 bases and J lost 2; bases outside the gene matches: 6. Germline assignment: CDR1 MDHEN and CDR2 SYDVKM. This CDR3 contains 17 residues. CDR3 protein: CASSSLAGGLNTGELFF. The CDR3 DNA is TGTGCCAGCAGTTCGCTAGCGGGGGGCCTTAACACCGGGGAGCTGTTTTTT. Together with reference TRBV28 and TRBJ2-2, the CDR3 gives the full variable domain: DVKVTQSSRYLVKRTGEKVFLECVQDMDHENMFWYRQDPGLGLRLIYFSYDVKMKEKGDIPEGYSVSREKKERFSLILESASTNQTSMYLCASSSLAGGLNTGELFFGEGSRLTVL.

The chain couples TRBV6-6 to TRBJ2-5, with D perhaps matching TRBD2 (6 bases). The V and J ends lost 7 bases and 2 bases respectively, with 8 bases between them. This CDR3 is 12 amino acids long. The germline V gene has CDR1 MNHNY and CDR2 SVGAGI (reference sequence). The CDR3: CASTGVQETQYF. In DNA form, the CDR3 reads TGTGCCAGCACGGGGGTTCAAGAGACCCAGTACTTC.

The chain links TRBV10-1 to TRBJ1-4; 7 bases map to TRBD1. The junction had 12 bases not matched to a gene; V was cut back by 6 bases and J by 8 bases. This CDR3 has 15 residues. CDR1 and CDR2 (germline): WNHNN, SYGVQD (reference sequence). The CDR3 region is CASSEDRAAREKLFF. The CDR3 nucleotides read TGCGCCAGCAGCGAAGACAGGGCAGCTCGGGAAAAACTGTTTTTT.

This chain joins TRBV5-1 and TRBJ2-5, with 7 bases identical to TRBD2. Germline trimming cut 2 bases from V and 2 bases from J; bases unmatched to any gene: 3. Germline V gene lookup returns CDR1 SGHRS and CDR2 YFSETQ. The CDR3 is made up of 14 amino acids. The CDR3 nucleotides read TGCGCCAGCAGCTTCGGCGGGAGTCAAGAGACCCAGTACTTC. Translating it yields CASSFGGSQETQYF.

This rearrangement joins TRBV3-1 (or the pseudogene TRBV3-2) to TRBJ2-7; 7 bases fit TRBD1. V lost 1 base and J lost 7; bases outside the gene matches: 7. The CDR3 runs to 14 residues. Per germline, CDR1 LGHDT and CDR2 YNNKEL (reference sequence). The CDR3 DNA reads TGTGCCAGCAGCCAAGTTTCACAGGGGCAAGAGCAGTACTTC. It encodes CASSQVSQGQEQYF.

The chain uses TRBV19 and TRBJ2-7, with TRBD1 identical over 8 bases. The V segment lost 0 bases and the J segment 6 bases; nucleotides outside the gene matches: 4. The CDR3 has 14 residues. Germline V gives CDR1 LNHDA, CDR2 SQIVND (reference sequence). CDR3 in amino acids: CASSIDGQGREQYF. The CDR3 nucleotides are TGTGCCAGTAGTATAGATGGACAGGGTCGCGAGCAGTACTTC.

The rearrangement joins TRBV5-6 to TRBJ1-2; 10 nucleotides line up with TRBD1. CDR3 size: 13 residues. With 3 bases clipped from V and 6 bases from J, the junction kept 2 bases outside the gene matches. Germline-derived CDR1 and CDR2 are SGHDT and YYEEEE. CDR3 amino acids: CASSSTGGDGYTF. CDR3 DNA: TGTGCCAGCAGCTCGACAGGGGGCGATGGCTACACCTTC.

The V call is TRBV9, the J call TRBJ2-6; D perhaps matches TRBD2 (6 bases). Per the germline V gene, CDR1 is SGDLS and CDR2 is YYNGEE. Trimming took 4 bases from V and 0 from J, leaving 14 bases between them. The CDR3 contains 17 residues. DNA for the CDR3: TGTGCCAGCAGCCCGGCGGGGAGGAGCTCTGGGGCCAACGTCCTGACTTTC. This gives the protein CASSPAGRSSGANVLTF.

The chain uses TRBV5-4 and TRBJ1-2; D may be TRBD1 (5 bases). The germline V gene encodes CDR1 SGHNT and CDR2 YYREEE (reference sequence). The V gene lost 4 bases and the J gene lost 2 bases, with 12 bases spanning the gap. This CDR3 is 14 amino acids long. CDR3 amino acids: CASSAMGGNYGYTF. CDR3 bases: TGTGCCAGCAGCGCCATGGGGGGGAACTATGGCTACACCTTC.

V gene TRBV24-1 combines with J gene TRBJ2-5; the D gene is possibly TRBD2 (6 bases). The CDR3 is 15 amino acids. Trimming pared 3 bases from V and 5 bases from J, leaving 15 bases between. Germline CDR1 reads KGHDR; CDR2 reads SFDVKD. The DNA of the CDR3 is TGTGCCACCAGTGATCCTCGCGGGGTTCGGGAGACCCAGTACTTC. Amino acids: CATSDPRGVRETQYF.

The chain combines TRBV7-8 with TRBJ2-2, with TRBD2 matching 11 bases. Germline CDR1 is SGHVS and CDR2 is FQNEAQ. The J segment lost 1 base and the V segment lost 0 bases, leaving 1 base of the junction unmatched. The CDR3 length is 17 residues. CDR3 nucleotides: TGTGCCAGCAGCTTAGCGCTAGCGGGAGGGAACACCGGGGAGCTGTTTTTT. Protein: CASSLALAGGNTGELFF.

V and J are TRBV24-1 and TRBJ2-3; 7 positions match TRBD1. V dropped 4 bases and J dropped 0; count of bases not matched to a gene: 6. The CDR3 consists of 16 residues. The germline V gene has CDR1 KGHDR and CDR2 SFDVKD. Here the CDR3 reads CATSDAGTASTDTQYF. The CDR3 DNA is TGTGCCACCAGTGACGCCGGGACAGCTAGCACAGATACGCAGTATTTT.

The chain carries TRBV18 and TRBJ2-7, with TRBD1 matching 9 bases. Looked up from germline, CDR1 is KGHSH and CDR2 is LQKENI. V trimming: 2 bases; J trimming: 11 bases; junction bases outside the gene matches: 10. The CDR3 has 14 amino acids. CDR3 bases: TGTGCCAGCTCACCATATGGGGACAGGGCCATAGAGTACTTC. This sequence encodes CASSPYGDRAIEYF.